The 5 T cell receptor beta chains below were found in one sample sequenced in a study of blood T cell repertoires in COVID-19 (dated by TCRdb to the early 2020s). To prepare the library, the immunoSEQ multiplex PCR assay was applied. TCRdb retrieved this table from immuneACCESS and kept in-frame rearrangements only. Not all clones are present; in checked studies, unresolved V genes account for under half, and no reason is known for the remainder. This sample lists 130,000 to 150,000 clones; 65% to 80% were detected once. Jointly, the top ten make up more than 1.5% of the sample. The sample taken for sequencing was peripheral blood. These receptor sequences come from a woman between 55 and 75 years old with acute or convalescent COVID-19.

The chain carries TRBV6-6 and TRBJ2-7; the match to TRBD1 covers 7 bases. Per germline, CDR1 MNHNY and CDR2 SVGAGI (reference sequence). The CDR3 contains 14 residues. The V segment lost 8 bases and the J segment 1 base; nucleotides outside the gene matches: 8. CDR3 in amino acids: CASLFDRASYEQYF. The CDR3 DNA sequence: TGTGCCAGCCTGTTCGACAGGGCTTCCTACGAGCAGTACTTC.

V is TRBV6-5 and J is TRBJ2-7; 9 nucleotides align to TRBD1. V dropped 0 bases and J dropped 4; count of bases not matched to a gene: 4. The CDR3 length is 15 residues. Germline CDR1 reads MNHEY; CDR2 reads SVGAGI. The chain's CDR3 is CASSYSRDRVYEQYF. In nucleotides, the CDR3 is TGTGCCAGCAGTTACTCGAGGGACAGGGTGTACGAGCAGTACTTC.

This CDR3 reads CASNFGGSKPNSYNEQFF. The CDR3, as DNA: TGCGCCAGCAACTTTGGCGGGAGTAAACCTAACTCCTACAATGAGCAGTTCTTC. The rearrangement joins TRBV10-2 to TRBJ2-1; 7 positions match TRBD2. Germline V gene data show CDR1 as WSHSY and CDR2 as SAAADI. V was pared by 7 bases and J by 0 bases, with 15 bases of the junction left unmatched. The CDR3 consists of 18 residues.

The chain couples TRBV7-2 to TRBJ1-1, with 8 bases matching TRBD1. With 0 bases clipped from V and 9 bases from J, the junction kept 6 bases outside the gene matches. This CDR3 has 14 residues. Germline V CDR1 and CDR2: SGHTA, FQGNSA. The CDR3 protein is CASSLARGQGKAFF. CDR3 in DNA: TGTGCCAGCAGCTTAGCGCGTGGACAGGGTAAAGCTTTCTTT.

This clone was detected a few times. The genes are TRBV18 and TRBJ1-1, with D unclear. CDR1 is KGHSH and CDR2 is LQKENI in the germline V gene. The CDR3 runs to 17 residues. Trimming pared 1 base from V and 4 bases from J, leaving 19 bases between. This CDR3 is CASSPLPPGSRVTEAFF. The CDR3 DNA sequence: TGTGCCAGCTCACCACTTCCACCGGGATCCCGAGTCACTGAAGCTTTCTTT.